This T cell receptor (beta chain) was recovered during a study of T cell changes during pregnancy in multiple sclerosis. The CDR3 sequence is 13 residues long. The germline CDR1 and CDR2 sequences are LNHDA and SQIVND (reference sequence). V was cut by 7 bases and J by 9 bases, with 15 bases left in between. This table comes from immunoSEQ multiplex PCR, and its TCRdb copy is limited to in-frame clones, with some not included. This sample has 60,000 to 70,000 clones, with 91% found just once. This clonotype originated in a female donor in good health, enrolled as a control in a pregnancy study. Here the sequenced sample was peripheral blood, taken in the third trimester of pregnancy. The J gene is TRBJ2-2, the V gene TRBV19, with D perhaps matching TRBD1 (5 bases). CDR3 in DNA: TGTGCCAGTACCCAGGGCCCGAACCGGGAGCTGTTTTTT. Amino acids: CASTQGPNRELFF.